This TCR beta chain was sequenced in a study of cytomegalovirus exposure and HLA in healthy donors. The overall study: From donors who were HLA-typed, an early data release held about 85 million unique TCRs.

As to this clone: Its cognate antigen is unknown.

Primers included in the PCR were 60 Vbeta and 13 Jbeta primers. Libraries were prepared by immunoSEQ multiplex PCR; TCRdb keeps only in-frame clonotypes and omits some of them. This table has 70,000 to 95,000 clones, less than 85% appearing once. CDR3 length equals 18 residues. CDR1 is LGHNA, CDR2 YSLEER, per germline. Germline trimming cut 3 bases from V and 1 base from J; bases unmatched to any gene: 12. Study findings and constraints: Common viral pathogens seemed to be connected with several of the most significant clusters, according to a later analysis. Analyses of presence/absence relied on an assumption of roughly uniform sequencing depth across donors.

The sequence was collected from a male donor in good health and CMV-seronegative. The source material was PBMCs. The V and J genes are TRBV4-3 and TRBJ1-3; 7 bases line up with TRBD1. CDR3: CASSQYSGQDVSGNTIYF. The DNA for the CDR3 is TGCGCCAGCAGCCAGTATTCCGGACAGGACGTTTCTGGAAACACCATATATTTT.